This T cell receptor beta chain was obtained from a study of vaccination effects on CD4 cells after COVID-19. ViraFEST assay sequencing came after antigen-specific CD4+ T cells were expanded with viral peptide pools. Investigators separated out CD4+ T cells once approximately 10 days of culture had passed. Vaccinated recipients, who were negative for nucleocapsid antibodies, had no history of SARS-CoV-2 infection. A few million PBMC per well received approximately 11 IU/ml IL-2 and roughly 10 ug/ml peptides in culture. The method was immunoSEQ multiplex PCR; TCRdb's version includes in-frame clones alone and lacks a portion of them. The table records about 43,000 clones, around 78% of them present only once. CDR3 length: 18 residues. The germline V gene has CDR1 MGHDK and CDR2 SYGVNS. Losses at the gene ends were 4 bases for V and 0 bases for J; bases not matched to a gene: 11. Overall study results and limits: Infection- and vaccine-induced clones contracted markedly late after vaccination. The vaccine-induced clones of healthy vaccinees included only 1 of 255 that cross-reacted with common cold coronaviruses.

About this clone itself: Its antigen is as yet unknown.

The source of this sequence is a human donor who received a COVID-19 vaccine. The input for sequencing was CD4+ T cells from PBMCs cultured with SARS-CoV-2 spike peptides, taken before COVID-19 vaccination. The rearrangement joins TRBV25-1 to TRBJ1-3, with 8 bases aligning to TRBD1. CDR3 sequence reads: CASSARDRSPYSGNTIYF. The CDR3 DNA is TGTGCCAGCAGTGCCCGGGACAGGTCCCCTTACTCTGGAAACACCATATATTTT. Variable domain in full (rest from reference TRBV25-1 and TRBJ1-3): EADIYQTPRYLVIGTGKKITLECSQTMGHDKMYWYQQDPGMELHLIHYSYGVNSTEKGDLSSESTVSRIRTEHFPLTLESARPSHTSQYLCASSARDRSPYSGNTIYFGEGSWLTVV.